The clone carrying this T cell receptor (beta chain) was seen many times. Its target is not known. Profiling that covered TCR beta VDJ and CDR3 relied on genomic DNA as its template. One entry per CDR3 protein, called by TCRdb with MiXCR from the reads. Among fewer than 250,000 distinct CDR3 sequences listed, 54% were seen once. The sample originates from a study of CD8+CD57+ T cells in acquired aplastic anemia. Across the whole study: On average, sorted CD4+ and CD8+ cells gave roughly 2.9 ug of DNA. CD4+ cells from healthy donors averaged roughly 10 million reads. Findings and limits, study-wide: CD8+ Simpson's diversity showed no significant patient-control difference. The same twenty-nine CD8+ CDR3 sequences occurred in patients and in controls.

This CDR3 spans 12 amino acids. V was cut by 2 bases and J by 8 bases, with 9 bases left in between. Germline V gene lookup returns CDR1 KGHSH and CDR2 LQKENI. The rearrangement links TRBV18 to TRBJ1-1; D gene unclear. This TCR came from a human donor in good health, serving as a control. Sequencing was done on a sample of sorted CD4+, CD8+, or CD8+CD57+ T cells (not recorded which) from PBMCs. This CDR3 is CASSPGTVEAFF. As DNA, the CDR3 is TGTGCCAGCTCACCAGGTACAGTAGAAGCTTTCTTT. Looking up the rest from reference TRBV18 and TRBJ1-1 gives the full variable domain: NAGVMQNPRHLVRRRGQEARLRCSPMKGHSHVYWYRQLPEEGLKFMVYLQKENIIDESGMPKERFSAEFPKEGPSILRIQQVVRGDSAAYFCASSPGTVEAFFGQGTRLTVV.